A single sample is the source of the 15 T cell receptor beta chains below, sequenced in a study of T-cell reconstitution after alpha-beta-depleted transplantation in children. Unique molecular identifiers tagged the TCRbeta library. TCRdb used MiXCR to reprocess the PCR reads, holding one entry per CDR3 protein. This sample has roughly 490,000 distinct CDR3 sequences, with more than 9.5% found just once. The input for sequencing was PBMCs, mostly from graft donor cells, taken 180 days after TCRalphabeta/CD19-depleted stem cell transplant. Receptor source: a female patient aged 2 to 10 who had a stem cell transplant for aplastic anemia, so the T cells may come from the graft donor.

The chain employs TRBV7-9 and TRBJ2-7; D call uncertain. V was pared by 5 bases and J by 7 bases, with 24 bases between. CDR1 SEHNR and CDR2 FQNEAQ come from the germline V gene (reference sequence). The CDR3 runs 16 residues. The CDR3 DNA reads as TGTGCCAGCAGCCGACTGGGCACGGATGACGAACTGGAGCAGTACTTC. Amino acids: CASSRLGTDDELEQYF.

The J gene is TRBJ1-2, the V gene TRBV24-1; a possible D gene is TRBD1 (6 bases). The germline V and J ends were trimmed by 2 bases and 7 bases, with 16 bases remaining between them. CDR3 length equals 15 residues. CDR1 and CDR2 from the germline V gene are KGHDR and SFDVKD. The CDR3 coding sequence is TGTGCCACCAGTGATTATTTGGGGGGACAACTTGGCTACACCTTC. Translated: CATSDYLGGQLGYTF.

This clonotype occurred a few times. V and J are TRBV24-1 and TRBJ1-1; TRBD1 matches at 7 bases. The CDR3 extends over 14 amino acids. Germline V gives CDR1 KGHDR, CDR2 SFDVKD. V shed 5 bases and J 0 bases; nucleotides not matched to a gene: 2. CDR3 DNA: TGTGCCACCAGTGCAGGGGGACTGAACACTGAAGCTTTCTTT. Protein: CATSAGGLNTEAFF.

This clonotype has just a few counts. The rearrangement joins TRBV9 to TRBJ2-1; 9 bases agree with TRBD2. The CDR3 covers 16 residues. The trim removed 4 bases at V and 10 bases at J, leaving 15 bases unmatched. Germline V lookup: CDR1 SGDLS, CDR2 YYNGEE. CDR3 DNA: TGTGCCAGCAGCCCCCTTTATGGTAGCGGGAGAGAGGAGCAGTTCTTC. Encoded protein: CASSPLYGSGREEQFF.

This clonotype was found many times. The rearrangement joins TRBV10-3 to TRBJ2-1; 15 bases map to TRBD2. With V trimmed by 4 bases and J by 7 bases, 11 bases remained unmatched. The CDR3 consists of 18 residues. Germline V gene sequence: CDR1 ENHRY, CDR2 SYGVKD. CDR3 coding DNA: TGTGCCATCAGTGTTTCCGGACTAGCGGGAGGGGGAAGAAATGAGCAGTTCTTC. Protein: CAISVSGLAGGGRNEQFF.

This chain connects TRBV29-1 to TRBJ2-2; 8 positions match TRBD1. Germline assignment: CDR1 SQVTM and CDR2 ANQGSEA. This CDR3 has 17 amino acids. J lost 2 bases, V lost 4 bases, and 12 bases had no gene match. CDR3 sequence: CSVGGTGGIPNTGELFF. The DNA for the CDR3 is TGCAGCGTTGGAGGAACAGGGGGTATCCCAAACACCGGGGAGCTGTTTTTT.

This clonotype was recorded many times. The chain combines TRBV7-9 with TRBJ1-2; D not resolved. V lost 6 bases and J 5 bases, leaving 10 bases between the germline ends. The germline gives CDR1 SEHNR, CDR2 FQNEAQ (reference sequence). The CDR3 runs 12 residues. CDR3 in amino acids: CASSSVGYGYTF. The CDR3 nucleotides read TGTGCCAGCAGTTCCGTTGGTTATGGCTACACCTTC.

In its sample, this clonotype was seen many times. The chain uses TRBV12-3 or TRBV12-4 and TRBJ1-1; no reliable D call. Trimming cost V 6 bases and J 0 bases, with 14 bases left between them. The CDR3 totals 15 residues. CDR3 sequence reads: CASRSAGSMNTEAFF. The CDR3 nucleotides are TGTGCCAGCAGATCGGCTGGCAGCATGAACACTGAAGCTTTCTTT.

A word on this clonotype: A much bigger clone sits one base away, suggesting this may be a read error. The DNA of the CDR3 is TGCAGCGTGACCGCAGGGGGCGACAACAACATTCAGTACTTC. This sequence encodes CSVTAGGDNNIQYF. The gene calls are TRBV29-1 and TRBJ2-4, with 8 bases matching TRBD1. The CDR3 is 14 amino acids. Germline loops: CDR1 SQVTM, CDR2 ANQGSEA. V lost 6 bases, J lost 7 bases, and 11 bases stayed unmatched.

The V call is TRBV5-4, the J call TRBJ2-1; tentatively, D is TRBD2 (5 bases). Trimming removed 3 bases from V and 4 bases from J, with 20 bases in between. This CDR3 comprises 17 residues. CDR1 is SGHNT, CDR2 YYREEE, per germline (reference sequence). The chain's CDR3 is CASSSPGPSGVYNEQFF. DNA of the CDR3: TGTGCCAGCAGCTCACCAGGCCCCTCCGGGGTTTACAATGAGCAGTTCTTC.

This rearrangement joins TRBV27 to TRBJ2-7; TRBD1 matches 10 bases. The CDR3 totals 13 residues. Germline-derived CDR1 and CDR2 are MNHEY and SMNVEV (reference sequence). Trimming took 8 bases from V and 6 from J; bases not matched to a gene: 7. Here the CDR3 DNA reads TGTGCCAGCGGGTGGGACAGGGGCTCCGAGCAGTACTTC. Translated, it gives CASGWDRGSEQYF.

This clonotype was counted at least ten times. The gene calls are TRBV29-1 and TRBJ1-1; D gene ambiguous. The V end lost 5 bases, the J end lost 2 bases, and 12 bases lay between the germline ends. This CDR3 comprises 13 residues. The germline gives CDR1 SQVTM, CDR2 ANQGSEA. DNA for the CDR3: TGCAGCGTTCAACTTTTTTTTAACACTGAAGCTTTCTTT. Its translation is CSVQLFFNTEAFF. Filled out from reference TRBV29-1 and TRBJ1-1, the complete variable domain reads SAVISQKPSRDICQRGTSLTIQCQVDSQVTMMFWYRQQPGQSLTLIATANQGSEATYESGFVIDKFPISRPNLTFSTLTVSNMSPEDSSIYLCSVQLFFNTEAFFGQGTRLTVV.

The chain is built from TRBV20-1 and TRBJ2-7, with no clear D. V was shortened by 4 bases and J by 4 bases, with 5 bases between the two germline ends. The CDR3 is made up of 10 amino acids. Looked up from germline, CDR1 is DFQATT and CDR2 is SNEGSKA (reference sequence). As DNA, the CDR3 is TGCAGTGCTAAGGAATACGAGCAGTACTTC. Amino acids: CSAKEYEQYF.

The CDR3 loop is CASSSREGLNSPLHF. Here the CDR3 DNA reads TGTGCCAGCAGCTCCAGGGAGGGCCTGAATTCACCCCTCCACTTT. The chain links TRBV7-8 to TRBJ1-6; D is possibly TRBD1 (5 bases). The CDR3 covers 15 residues. Germline CDR1 is SGHVS and CDR2 is FQNEAQ. Trimming pared 4 bases from V and 7 bases from J, leaving 14 bases between.

This rearrangement joins TRBV29-1 to TRBJ1-5; unclear D gene. Looked up from germline, CDR1 is SQVTM and CDR2 is ANQGSEA. CDR3 length: 12 residues. With 4 bases removed from V and 4 bases from J, the gap between germline ends came to 8 bases. The CDR3 sequence is CSVGGGNQPQHF. The CDR3 DNA follows: TGCAGCGTTGGGGGAGGAAATCAGCCCCAGCATTTT.